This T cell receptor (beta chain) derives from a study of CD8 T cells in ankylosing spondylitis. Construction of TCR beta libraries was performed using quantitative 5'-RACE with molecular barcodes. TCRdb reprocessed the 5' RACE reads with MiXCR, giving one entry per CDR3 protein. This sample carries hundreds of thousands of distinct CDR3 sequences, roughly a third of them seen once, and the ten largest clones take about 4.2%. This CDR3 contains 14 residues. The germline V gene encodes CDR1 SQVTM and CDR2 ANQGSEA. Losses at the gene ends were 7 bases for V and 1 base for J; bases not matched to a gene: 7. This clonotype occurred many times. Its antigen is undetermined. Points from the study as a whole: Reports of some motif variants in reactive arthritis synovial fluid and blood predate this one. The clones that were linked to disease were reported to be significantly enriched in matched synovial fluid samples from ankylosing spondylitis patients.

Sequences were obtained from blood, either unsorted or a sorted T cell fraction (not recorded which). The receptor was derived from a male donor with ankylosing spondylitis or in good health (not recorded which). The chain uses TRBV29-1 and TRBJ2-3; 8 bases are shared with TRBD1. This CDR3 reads CSATGQGGTDTQYF. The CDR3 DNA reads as TGCAGCGCCACTGGACAGGGAGGCACAGATACGCAGTATTTT.